Below are 18 T cell receptor beta chains sequenced from a single sample in a study of cytomegalovirus exposure and HLA in healthy donors. Assay used: immunoSEQ multiplex PCR; TCRdb lists only in-frame clones, some missing. Of 90,000 to 100,000 clones listed, over 85% are singletons. Sequencing input: PBMCs. These receptors came from a woman aged 25 to 39 in good health and CMV-seropositive.

The chain links TRBV10-3 to TRBJ2-7; 11 nucleotides match TRBD2. V lost 6 bases, J lost 0 bases, and 13 bases stayed unmatched. CDR1 is ENHRY, CDR2 SYGVKD, per germline. This CDR3 spans 18 amino acids. The CDR3 is CAISKGLAGAAGSYEQYF. In DNA, the CDR3 is TGTGCCATCAGCAAAGGACTAGCGGGCGCCGCGGGCTCCTACGAGCAGTACTTC.

V gene TRBV2 combines with J gene TRBJ2-5; the match to TRBD2 covers 7 bases. The CDR3 contains 15 residues. From germline, CDR1 is SNHLY and CDR2 FYNNEI. Trimming at V came to 7 bases and at J to 4 bases, leaving 12 bases not matched to a gene. DNA for the CDR3: TGTGCCAGCATGCGGGAGAGGATCGTGGGAGAGACCCAGTACTTC. This codes for CASMRERIVGETQYF.

The CDR3 region is CATSHSYSEKLFF. CDR3 DNA sequence: TGTGCCACCTCACACTCCTACAGTGAAAAACTGTTTTTT. The J gene is TRBJ1-4, the V gene TRBV6-6; D is unclear. Germline V gene lookup returns CDR1 MNHNY and CDR2 SVGAGI (reference sequence). V shed 10 bases and J shed 7 bases, with 16 bases lying between them. The CDR3 contains 13 residues.

The J gene is TRBJ2-3, the V gene TRBV5-1, with no clear D. Germline assignment: CDR1 SGHRS and CDR2 YFSETQ. The CDR3 covers 15 residues. V was trimmed by 1 base and J by 5 bases, leaving 14 bases between them. CDR3 in amino acids: CASSLLSHLGDTQYF. CDR3 nucleotide sequence: TGCGCCAGCAGCTTGTTGTCGCACCTCGGAGATACGCAGTATTTT.

V usage is TRBV6-5 and J usage is TRBJ1-2, with D perhaps TRBD1 (6 bases). In germline, CDR1 is MNHEY, CDR2 SVGAGI. Trimming pared 8 bases from V and 2 bases from J, leaving 9 bases between. The CDR3 has 12 residues. The CDR3 bases are TGTGCCAGCTGGGGACAAAACTATGGCTACACCTTC. It is translated as CASWGQNYGYTF.

The J gene is TRBJ1-1, the V gene TRBV7-8; weak D call: TRBD1 (6 bases). The germline V gene has CDR1 SGHVS and CDR2 FQNEAQ. The CDR3 length is 15 residues. V lost 1 base to trimming and J lost 5 bases, with 14 bases between them. CDR3 loop: CASSLGRGKRTEAFF. In DNA, the CDR3 is TGTGCCAGCAGCTTAGGCAGGGGCAAGAGAACTGAAGCTTTCTTT.

This clone was seen a single time. V gene TRBV27 combines with J gene TRBJ2-3; D unclear. V was cut by 6 bases and J by 4 bases, with 11 bases left in between. The germline CDR1 and CDR2 sequences are MNHEY and SMNVEV (reference sequence). The CDR3 is 13 residues long. The CDR3 region has the DNA TGTGCCAGCAGGATGGGCATGGCAGATACGCAGTATTTT. Protein product: CASRMGMADTQYF.

V usage is TRBV15 and J usage is TRBJ2-5, with 7 nucleotides matching TRBD2. CDR3 size: 17 residues. V was clipped by 5 bases and J by 4 bases; unmatched bases: 16. CDR1 is LNHNV and CDR2 is YYDKDF in the germline V gene (reference sequence). The CDR3: CATSGRSAGEVLETQYF. The CDR3 region has the DNA TGTGCCACCAGCGGGAGGTCGGCGGGAGAAGTTTTAGAGACCCAGTACTTC.

This rearrangement joins TRBV4-2 to TRBJ2-3; 7 bases map to TRBD2. CDR3 length equals 17 residues. V lost 0 bases and J lost 1; bases outside the gene matches: 7. CDR1 and CDR2 from the germline V gene are LGHNA and YNFKEQ. For the CDR3, the DNA is TGTGCCAGCAGCCAAGAGGTGGGAGGGCGTGGCACAGATACGCAGTATTTT. The encoded protein is CASSQEVGGRGTDTQYF.

The rearrangement joins TRBV5-8 to TRBJ2-5; 7 nucleotides line up with TRBD2. CDR1 is SGHTS, CDR2 YDEGEE, per germline. The CDR3 length is 13 residues. With V trimmed by 3 bases and J by 6 bases, 5 bases remained unmatched. This CDR3 reads CASSSTSLQTQYF. The CDR3, as DNA: TGTGCCAGCAGCTCGACTAGCCTCCAGACCCAGTACTTC.

The chain has TRBV5-1 and TRBJ2-5; TRBD1 matches 9 bases. Trimming removed 5 bases from V and 1 base from J; junction bases left unmatched: 3. The length of the CDR3 is 14 residues. Germline assignment: CDR1 SGHRS and CDR2 YFSETQ. The CDR3 sequence is CASRKTGGQETQYF. CDR3 bases: TGCGCCAGCAGAAAGACAGGGGGCCAAGAGACCCAGTACTTC. The variable domain in full, with the rest retrieved from reference TRBV5-1 and TRBJ2-5, is KAGVTQTPRYLIKTRGQQVTLSCSPISGHRSVSWYQQTPGQGLQFLFEYFSETQRNKGNFPGRFSGRQFSNSRSEMNVSTLELGDSALYLCASRKTGGQETQYFGPGTRLLVL.

Regarding this clone: This sample includes further DNA sequences coding for the same CDR3. This sequence joins TRBV20-1 and TRBJ1-4; TRBD1 matches 7 bases. The CDR3 runs to 11 residues. Germline V gene lookup returns CDR1 DFQATT and CDR2 SNEGSKA (reference sequence). CDR3 DNA sequence: TGCAGCGCGTCAGGGGGAGAAAAACTGTTTTTT. Its protein is CSASGGEKLFF.

This sequence joins TRBV5-4 and TRBJ2-7, with 8 bases matching TRBD1. The germline CDR1 and CDR2 sequences are SGHNT and YYREEE (reference sequence). This CDR3 comprises 15 residues. Trimming at V came to 1 base and at J to 1 base, leaving 4 bases not matched to a gene. In DNA form, the CDR3 reads TGTGCCAGCAGCTTGTCAGGACAGGGTTCCTACGAGCAGTACTTC. This encodes CASSLSGQGSYEQYF.

The chain carries TRBV9 and TRBJ2-5; possibly TRBD2 for D (6 bases). Germline-derived CDR1 and CDR2 are SGDLS and YYNGEE. CDR3 length: 13 amino acids. Trimming pared 2 bases from V and 1 base from J, leaving 6 bases between. CDR3: CASSVSGQETQYF. The CDR3 region has the DNA TGTGCCAGCAGCGTTAGCGGCCAAGAGACCCAGTACTTC.

The V call is TRBV14, the J call TRBJ2-7; 8 positions match TRBD2. The CDR3 is 15 residues long. CDR1 is SGHDN and CDR2 is FVKESK in the germline V gene. V dropped 4 bases and J dropped 4; count of bases not matched to a gene: 9. The CDR3 nucleotides are TGTGCCAGCAGCCGGGGCGGGAGGTGGAGGTACGAGCAGTACTTC. It specifies CASSRGGRWRYEQYF.

This clone was recorded once. This chain connects TRBV27 to TRBJ2-7; possibly TRBD2 for D (6 bases). Germline CDR1 MNHEY, CDR2 SMNVEV (reference sequence). The CDR3 is 13 amino acids. The V gene lost 1 base and the J gene lost 6 bases, with 10 bases spanning the gap. CDR3 DNA sequence: TGTGCCAGCAGTTTATTTGAGGGAGGCGAGCAGTACTTC. Translation: CASSLFEGGEQYF.

In this sample, this clone turned up once. The chain combines TRBV11-3 with TRBJ2-5; TRBD1 agrees at 10 bases. The CDR3 spans 18 residues. Germline assignment: CDR1 SGHNT and CDR2 YENEEA. V lost 5 bases to trimming and J lost 5 bases; unmatched junction nucleotides: 17. The CDR3 protein is CASSQRQGATGFRETQYF. DNA for the CDR3: TGTGCCAGCAGCCAAAGACAGGGGGCGACGGGGTTTCGGGAGACCCAGTACTTC.

This clone was picked up one time. The J gene is TRBJ1-5, the V gene TRBV19; D is ambiguous. Trimming left V 3 bases short and J 1 base short, with 13 bases between. Germline V CDR1 and CDR2: LNHDA, SQIVND (reference sequence). This CDR3 has 16 residues. CDR3 in amino acids: CASSMRGKNSNQPQHF. The CDR3 DNA reads as TGTGCCAGTAGTATGAGAGGGAAGAACAGCAATCAGCCCCAGCATTTT.